This T cell receptor beta chain came from a study of cytomegalovirus exposure and HLA in healthy donors. Study-level information: The use of the same platform for the 110 or so validation repertoires and the roughly 680 first-cohort repertoires was reported by a later analysis. Whole-study findings and limits: Most TCR sequences were rare, but some public TCRs occurred in many donors. Some TCR beta chains (about 170 of them) were listed as cytomegalovirus-associated. That first-cohort TCR clusters tended to co-occur in the roughly 110 validation repertoires was found in a later analysis.

Germline values: CDR1 GTSNPN, CDR2 SVGIG (reference sequence). Trimming took 0 bases from V and 1 from J, leaving 9 bases between them. The CDR3 runs 14 residues. Here immunoSEQ multiplex PCR was the method, and the copy in TCRdb shows in-frame clones only, minus some. This table has 100,000 to 150,000 clones, approximately 91% appearing once. With regard to this clone: Antigen: not known.

The clonotype originates from a man younger than 40 in good health and CMV-seronegative. The sequencing input was PBMCs. The chain is built from TRBV30 and TRBJ1-1; no firm D call. DNA of the CDR3: TGTGCCTGGAGTGTTGGTGGGCAGAACACTGAAGCTTTCTTT. This encodes CAWSVGGQNTEAFF.